The 6 T cell receptor beta chains listed next were all sequenced from one sample in a study of response to subunit inactivated influenza vaccine. TCRdb re-derived calls from the RT-PCR reads in MiXCR, one entry per CDR3 protein. The table shows hundreds of thousands of distinct CDR3 sequences, with approximately 14% occurring only once. The source was PBMCs from blood, collected approximately 15 days before vaccination. The source of these receptors is a man aged 50 to 59 who received an inactivated influenza vaccine.

V gene TRBV11-2 combines with J gene TRBJ2-1; TRBD1 matches 11 bases. The CDR3 length is 16 residues. CDR1 is SGHAT and CDR2 is FQNNGV in the germline V gene. V shed 5 bases, J shed 8 bases, and the junction held 11 bases outside the gene matches. In nucleotides, the CDR3 is TGTGCCAGCAGCCACCCGCAGGACAGGGGGCTGTATGAGCAGTTCTTC. As protein: CASSHPQDRGLYEQFF.

This clonotype was detected only a few times. The chain carries TRBV5-1 and TRBJ2-3; D tentatively fits TRBD1 or TRBD2 (5 bases each). Trimming removed 4 bases at V and 1 base at J, with 16 bases between. The length of the CDR3 is 16 residues. The germline V gene encodes CDR1 SGHRS and CDR2 YFSETQ. CDR3 bases: TGCGCCAGCAGCGTGATGGGGGACGTGGGCACAGATACGCAGTATTTT. Translating it yields CASSVMGDVGTDTQYF.

The V call is TRBV2, the J call TRBJ2-7; D call uncertain. Germline-derived CDR1 and CDR2 are SNHLY and FYNNEI. The CDR3 sequence is 11 residues long. V was trimmed by 5 bases and J by 8 bases, leaving 10 bases between them. As DNA, the CDR3 is TGTGCCAGCAGTTTACTGGACCAGCAGTACTTC. Translated, it gives CASSLLDQQYF.

This clonotype appeared many times. The CDR3 bases are TGTGCCAGCAGCGCGGGAAGCGACTACAATGAGCAGTTCTTC. It is translated as CASSAGSDYNEQFF. The chain carries TRBV12-3 or TRBV12-4 and TRBJ2-1, with D possibly TRBD2 on 6 matching bases. V lost 6 bases, J lost 3 bases, and 12 bases lay in between. CDR3 length equals 14 residues.

The chain joins TRBV11-2 to TRBJ2-7, with TRBD2 matching 10 bases. V was pared by 4 bases and J by 5 bases, with 8 bases of the junction left unmatched. CDR1 and CDR2 from the germline V gene are SGHAT and FQNNGV. The CDR3 covers 15 residues. The CDR3 protein is CASSYPLAGADEQYF. The CDR3 DNA reads as TGTGCCAGCAGCTACCCCCTAGCGGGAGCGGACGAGCAGTACTTC.

This rearrangement joins TRBV6-2 or TRBV6-3 to TRBJ1-3; 7 bases line up with TRBD1. There are 15 residues in the CDR3. Trimming took 6 bases from V and 5 from J; bases not matched to a gene: 10. In germline, CDR1 is MNHEY, CDR2 SVGEGT. In DNA, the CDR3 is TGTGCCAGCAGGACCCGGACAGGTGGCAGAAACACCATATATTTT. It specifies CASRTRTGGRNTIYF.